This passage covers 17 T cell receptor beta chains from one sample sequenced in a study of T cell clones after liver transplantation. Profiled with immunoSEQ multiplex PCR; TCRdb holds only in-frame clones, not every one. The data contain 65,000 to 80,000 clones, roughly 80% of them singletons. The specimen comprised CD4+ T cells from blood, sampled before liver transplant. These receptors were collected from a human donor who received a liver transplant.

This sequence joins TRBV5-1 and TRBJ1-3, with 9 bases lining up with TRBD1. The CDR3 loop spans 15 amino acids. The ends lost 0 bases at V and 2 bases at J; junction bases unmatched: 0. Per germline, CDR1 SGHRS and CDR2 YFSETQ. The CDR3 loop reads CASSLGQGAGNTIYF. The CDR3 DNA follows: TGCGCCAGCAGCTTGGGACAGGGGGCTGGAAACACCATATATTTT.

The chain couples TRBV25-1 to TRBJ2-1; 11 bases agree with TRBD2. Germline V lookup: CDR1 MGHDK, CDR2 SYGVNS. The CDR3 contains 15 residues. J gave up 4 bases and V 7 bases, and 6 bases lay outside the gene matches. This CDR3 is CASTLAGGPYNEQFF. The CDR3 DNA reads TGTGCCAGCACCCTAGCGGGAGGCCCTTACAATGAGCAGTTCTTC.

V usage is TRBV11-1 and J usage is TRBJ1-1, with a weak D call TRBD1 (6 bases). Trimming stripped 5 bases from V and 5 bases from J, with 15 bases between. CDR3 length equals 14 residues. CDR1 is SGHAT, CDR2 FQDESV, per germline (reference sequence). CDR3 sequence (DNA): TGTGCCAGCAGCCTTGCCAGGGGAGGGACTGAAGCTTTCTTT. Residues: CASSLARGGTEAFF.

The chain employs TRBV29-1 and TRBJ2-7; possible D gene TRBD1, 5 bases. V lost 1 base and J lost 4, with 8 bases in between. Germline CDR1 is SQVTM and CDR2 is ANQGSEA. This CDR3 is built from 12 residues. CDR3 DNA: TGCAGCGTTGAAGGGACAAAATACGAGCAGTACTTC. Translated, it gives CSVEGTKYEQYF.

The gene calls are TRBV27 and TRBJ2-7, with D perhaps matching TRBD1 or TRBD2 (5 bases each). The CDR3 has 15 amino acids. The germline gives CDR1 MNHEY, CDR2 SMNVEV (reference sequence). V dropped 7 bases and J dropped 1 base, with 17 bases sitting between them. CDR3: CASKIREAESYEQYF. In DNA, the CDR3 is TGTGCCAGCAAGATCAGGGAAGCGGAGTCCTACGAGCAGTACTTC.

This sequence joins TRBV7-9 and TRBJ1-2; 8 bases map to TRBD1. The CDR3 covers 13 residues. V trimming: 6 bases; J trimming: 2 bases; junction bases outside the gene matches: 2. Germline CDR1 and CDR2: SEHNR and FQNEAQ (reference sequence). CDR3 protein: CASSDRGNYGYTF. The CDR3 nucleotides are TGTGCCAGCAGTGACAGGGGAAACTATGGCTACACCTTC.

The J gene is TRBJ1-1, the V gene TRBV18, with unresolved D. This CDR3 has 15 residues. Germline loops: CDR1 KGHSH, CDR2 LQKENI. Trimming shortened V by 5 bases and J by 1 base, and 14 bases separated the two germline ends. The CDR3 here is CASSRGSLRNTEAFF. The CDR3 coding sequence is TGTGCCAGCTCAAGAGGTAGTCTGAGGAACACTGAAGCTTTCTTT. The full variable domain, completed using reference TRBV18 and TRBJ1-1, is NAGVMQNPRHLVRRRGQEARLRCSPMKGHSHVYWYRQLPEEGLKFMVYLQKENIIDESGMPKERFSAEFPKEGPSILRIQQVVRGDSAAYFCASSRGSLRNTEAFFGQGTRLTVV.

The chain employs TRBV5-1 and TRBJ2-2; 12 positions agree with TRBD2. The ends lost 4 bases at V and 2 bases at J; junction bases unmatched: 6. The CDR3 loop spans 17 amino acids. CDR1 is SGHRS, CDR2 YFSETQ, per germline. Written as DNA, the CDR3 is TGCGCCAGCAGCCGACTAGCGGGAGCGGTTAACACCGGGGAGCTGTTTTTT. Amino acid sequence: CASSRLAGAVNTGELFF.

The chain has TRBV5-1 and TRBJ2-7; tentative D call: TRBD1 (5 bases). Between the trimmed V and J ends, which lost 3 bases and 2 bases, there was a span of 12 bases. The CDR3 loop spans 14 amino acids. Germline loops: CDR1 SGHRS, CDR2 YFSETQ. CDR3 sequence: CASSSGHDTYEQYF. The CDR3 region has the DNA TGCGCCAGCAGCTCCGGACACGATACCTACGAGCAGTACTTC.

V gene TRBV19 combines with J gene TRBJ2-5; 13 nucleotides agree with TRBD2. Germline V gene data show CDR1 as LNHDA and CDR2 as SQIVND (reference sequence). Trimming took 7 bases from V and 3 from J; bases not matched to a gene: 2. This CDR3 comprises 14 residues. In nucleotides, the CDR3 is TGTGCCAGTAAGACTAGCGGGAGGAAAGAGACCCAGTACTTC. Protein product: CASKTSGRKETQYF.

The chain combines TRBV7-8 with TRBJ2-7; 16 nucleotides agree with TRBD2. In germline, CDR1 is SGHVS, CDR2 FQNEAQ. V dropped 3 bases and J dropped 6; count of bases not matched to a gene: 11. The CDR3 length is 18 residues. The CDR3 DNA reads TGTGCCAGCAGCTTTGGGACTAGCGGGAGGGGGTCCTTCGCCGAGCAGTACTTC. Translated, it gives CASSFGTSGRGSFAEQYF.

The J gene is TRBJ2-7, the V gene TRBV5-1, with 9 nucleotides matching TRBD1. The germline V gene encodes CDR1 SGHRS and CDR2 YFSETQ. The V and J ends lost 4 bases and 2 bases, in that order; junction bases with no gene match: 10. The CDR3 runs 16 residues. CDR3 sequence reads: CASSVNPGQGAYEQYF. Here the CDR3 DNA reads TGCGCCAGCAGCGTCAACCCGGGACAGGGTGCCTACGAGCAGTACTTC.

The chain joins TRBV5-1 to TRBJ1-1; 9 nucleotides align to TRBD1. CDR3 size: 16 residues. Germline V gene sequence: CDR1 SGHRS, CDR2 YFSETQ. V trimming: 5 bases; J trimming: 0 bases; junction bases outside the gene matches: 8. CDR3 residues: CASSLGGQGMNTEAFF. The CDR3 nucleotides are TGCGCCAGCAGTCTCGGAGGACAGGGGATGAACACTGAAGCTTTCTTT.

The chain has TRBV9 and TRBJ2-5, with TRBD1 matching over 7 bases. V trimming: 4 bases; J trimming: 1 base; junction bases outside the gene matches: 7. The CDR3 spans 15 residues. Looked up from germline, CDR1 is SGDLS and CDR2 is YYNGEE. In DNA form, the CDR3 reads TGTGCCAGCAGCCCCAGGACAGGCCTCCAAGAGACCCAGTACTTC. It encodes CASSPRTGLQETQYF.

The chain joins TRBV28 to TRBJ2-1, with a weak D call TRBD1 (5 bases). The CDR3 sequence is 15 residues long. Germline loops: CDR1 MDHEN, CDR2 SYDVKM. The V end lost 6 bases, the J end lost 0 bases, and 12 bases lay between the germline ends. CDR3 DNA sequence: TGTGCCAGCAGACCCTGGGGCCGCTCCTACAATGAGCAGTTCTTC. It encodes CASRPWGRSYNEQFF.

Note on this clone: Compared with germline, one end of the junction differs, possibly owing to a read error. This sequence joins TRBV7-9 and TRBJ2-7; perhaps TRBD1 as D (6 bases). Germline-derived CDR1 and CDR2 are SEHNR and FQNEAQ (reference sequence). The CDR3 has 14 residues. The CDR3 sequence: CASSLDRTAYVQYF. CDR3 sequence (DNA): TGTGCCAGCAGCTTAGACAGGACAGCCTACGTGCAGTACTTC.

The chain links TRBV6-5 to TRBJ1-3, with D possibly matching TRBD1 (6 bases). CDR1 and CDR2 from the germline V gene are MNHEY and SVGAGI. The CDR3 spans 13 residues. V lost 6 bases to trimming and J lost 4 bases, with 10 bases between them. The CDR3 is CASSLDRGNTIYF. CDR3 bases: TGTGCCAGCAGCCTGGACAGAGGAAACACCATATATTTT.